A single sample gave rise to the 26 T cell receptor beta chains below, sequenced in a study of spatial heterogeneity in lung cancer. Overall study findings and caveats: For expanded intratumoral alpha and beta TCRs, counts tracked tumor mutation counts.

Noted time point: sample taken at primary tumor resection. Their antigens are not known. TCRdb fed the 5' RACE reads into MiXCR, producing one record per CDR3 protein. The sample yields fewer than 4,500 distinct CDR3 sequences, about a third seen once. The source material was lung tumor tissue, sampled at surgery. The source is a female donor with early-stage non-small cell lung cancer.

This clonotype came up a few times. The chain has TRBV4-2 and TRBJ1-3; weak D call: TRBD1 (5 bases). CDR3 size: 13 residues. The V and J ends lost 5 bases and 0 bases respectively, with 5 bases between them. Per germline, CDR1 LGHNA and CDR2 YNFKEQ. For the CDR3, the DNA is TGTGCCAGCAGCGGGGGCTCTGGAAACACCATATATTTT. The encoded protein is CASSGGSGNTIYF.

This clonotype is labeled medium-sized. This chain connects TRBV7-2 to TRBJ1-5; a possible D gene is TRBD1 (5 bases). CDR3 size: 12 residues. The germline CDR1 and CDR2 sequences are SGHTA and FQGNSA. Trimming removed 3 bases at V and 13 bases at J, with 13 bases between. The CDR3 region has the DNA TGTGCCAGCAGCTTTCACGACAGTGCGCAGCATTTT. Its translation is CASSFHDSAQHF.

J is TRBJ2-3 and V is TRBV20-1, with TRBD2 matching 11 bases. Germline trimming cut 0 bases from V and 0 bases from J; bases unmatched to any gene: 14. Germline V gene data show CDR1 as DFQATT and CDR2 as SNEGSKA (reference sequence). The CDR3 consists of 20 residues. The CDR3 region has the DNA TGCAGTGCTAGAGATCAAGGACTAGCGGGCCCGGCGCTTAGCACAGATACGCAGTATTTT. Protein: CSARDQGLAGPALSTDTQYF.

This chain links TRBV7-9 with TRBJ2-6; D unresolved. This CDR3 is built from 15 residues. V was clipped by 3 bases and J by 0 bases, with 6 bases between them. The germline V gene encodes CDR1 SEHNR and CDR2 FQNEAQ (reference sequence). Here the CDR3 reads CASSLESSGANVLTF. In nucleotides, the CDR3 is TGTGCCAGCAGCTTGGAGAGCTCTGGGGCCAACGTCCTGACTTTC. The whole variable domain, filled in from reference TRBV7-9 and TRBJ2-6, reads DTGVSQNPRHKITKRGQNVTFRCDPISEHNRLYWYRQTLGQGPEFLTYFQNEAQLEKSRLLSDRFSAERPKGSFSTLEIQRTEQGDSAMYLCASSLESSGANVLTFGAGSRLTVL.

The chain's CDR3 is CASSLLPSDRGETQYF. The CDR3 DNA reads as TGTGCCAGCAGCTTACTGCCCTCGGACAGGGGAGAGACCCAGTACTTC. The V call is TRBV7-9, the J call TRBJ2-5, with 9 bases that match TRBD1. V lost 2 bases, J lost 4 bases, and 8 bases stayed unmatched. Germline lookup yields CDR1 SEHNR and CDR2 FQNEAQ (reference sequence). CDR3 length: 16 amino acids.

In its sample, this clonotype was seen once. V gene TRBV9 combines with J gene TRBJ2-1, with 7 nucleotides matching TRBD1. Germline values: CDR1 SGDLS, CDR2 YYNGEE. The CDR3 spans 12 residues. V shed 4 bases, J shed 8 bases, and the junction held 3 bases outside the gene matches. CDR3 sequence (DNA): TGTGCCAGCAGCCTTGACAGGGATGAGCAGTTCTTC. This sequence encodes CASSLDRDEQFF.

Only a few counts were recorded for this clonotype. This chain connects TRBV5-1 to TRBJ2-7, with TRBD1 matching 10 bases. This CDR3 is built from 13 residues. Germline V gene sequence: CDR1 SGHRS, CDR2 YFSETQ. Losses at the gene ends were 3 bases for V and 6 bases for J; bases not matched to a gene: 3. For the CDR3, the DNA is TGCGCCAGCAGCTCGGGACAGGGGACCGAGCAGTACTTC. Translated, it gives CASSSGQGTEQYF. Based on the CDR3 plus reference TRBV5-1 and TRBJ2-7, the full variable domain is KAGVTQTPRYLIKTRGQQVTLSCSPISGHRSVSWYQQTPGQGLQFLFEYFSETQRNKGNFPGRFSGRQFSNSRSEMNVSTLELGDSALYLCASSSGQGTEQYFGPGTRLTVT.

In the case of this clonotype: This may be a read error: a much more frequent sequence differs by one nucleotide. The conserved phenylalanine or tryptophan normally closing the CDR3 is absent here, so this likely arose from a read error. CDR3 sequence (DNA): TGTGCCAGCAGTTCGGCAAGTTCTCCCTTGAATGGCGGGGAGCTGTTTTTG. Protein sequence: CASSSASSPLNGGELFL. This chain uses TRBV6-6 with TRBJ2-2; D is unresolved. The V and J ends lost 4 bases and 7 bases respectively, with 22 bases between them. The germline gives CDR1 MNHNY, CDR2 SVGAGI (reference sequence). This CDR3 contains 17 residues.

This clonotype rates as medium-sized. CDR3 bases: TGTGCCAGCAGCAAAGCATTAGGGAAGGGAAACTACGAGCAGTACTTC. Translation gives CASSKALGKGNYEQYF. The chain recombines TRBV13 with TRBJ2-7; D is ambiguous. CDR1 is PRHDT, CDR2 FYEKMQ, per germline (reference sequence). The CDR3 runs to 16 residues. The V and J ends lost 5 bases and 3 bases respectively, with 20 bases between them.

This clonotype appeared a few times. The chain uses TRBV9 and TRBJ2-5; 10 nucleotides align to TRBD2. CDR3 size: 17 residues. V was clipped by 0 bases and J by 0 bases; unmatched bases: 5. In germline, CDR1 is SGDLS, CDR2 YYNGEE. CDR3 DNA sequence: TGTGCCAGCAGCGTAGCTTCGGGACTAGCGAACCAAGAGACCCAGTACTTC. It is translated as CASSVASGLANQETQYF.

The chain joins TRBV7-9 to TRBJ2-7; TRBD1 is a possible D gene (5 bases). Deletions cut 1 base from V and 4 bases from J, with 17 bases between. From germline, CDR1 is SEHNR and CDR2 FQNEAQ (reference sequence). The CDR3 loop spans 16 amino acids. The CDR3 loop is CASSLGFAQGGYEQYF. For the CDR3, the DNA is TGTGCCAGCAGCTTAGGATTTGCGCAGGGTGGTTACGAGCAGTACTTC.

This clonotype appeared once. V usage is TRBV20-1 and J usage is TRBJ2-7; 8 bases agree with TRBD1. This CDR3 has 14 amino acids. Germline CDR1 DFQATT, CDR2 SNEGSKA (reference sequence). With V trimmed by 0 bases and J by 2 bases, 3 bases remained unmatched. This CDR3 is CSARDQGAAYEQYF. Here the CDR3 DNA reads TGCAGTGCTAGAGATCAGGGGGCCGCCTACGAGCAGTACTTC.

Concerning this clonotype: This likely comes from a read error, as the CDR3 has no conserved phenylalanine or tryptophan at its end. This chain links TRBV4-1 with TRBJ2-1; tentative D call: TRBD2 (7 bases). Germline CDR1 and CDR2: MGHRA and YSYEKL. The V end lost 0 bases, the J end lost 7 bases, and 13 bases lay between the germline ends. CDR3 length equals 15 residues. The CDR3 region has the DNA TGCGCCAGCAGCCAAGAGGGCAGGGGAGGGAATGAGCAGTTCTTG. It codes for CASSQEGRGGNEQFL.

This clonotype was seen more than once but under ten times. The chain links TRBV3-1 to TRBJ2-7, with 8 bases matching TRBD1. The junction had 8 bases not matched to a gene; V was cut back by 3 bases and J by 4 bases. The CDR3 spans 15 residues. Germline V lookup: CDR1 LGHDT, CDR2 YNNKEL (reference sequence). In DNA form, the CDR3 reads TGTGCCAGCAGCCAGCGCGGACAGGGCGCTTACGAGCAGTACTTC. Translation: CASSQRGQGAYEQYF.

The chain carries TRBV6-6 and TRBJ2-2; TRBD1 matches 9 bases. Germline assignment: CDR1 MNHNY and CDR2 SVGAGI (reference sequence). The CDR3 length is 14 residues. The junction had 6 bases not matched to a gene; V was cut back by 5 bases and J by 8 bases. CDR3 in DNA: TGTGCCAGCAGTCGAGGACAGGGGACTGGGGAGCTGTTTTTT. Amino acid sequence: CASSRGQGTGELFF.

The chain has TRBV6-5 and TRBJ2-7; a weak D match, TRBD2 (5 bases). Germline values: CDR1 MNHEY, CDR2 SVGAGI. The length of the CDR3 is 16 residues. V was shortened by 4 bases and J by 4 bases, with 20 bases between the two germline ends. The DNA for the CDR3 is TGTGCCAGCAGTTCCCTTGGAGCGAGGAGCGGTTACGAGCAGTACTTC. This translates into CASSSLGARSGYEQYF.

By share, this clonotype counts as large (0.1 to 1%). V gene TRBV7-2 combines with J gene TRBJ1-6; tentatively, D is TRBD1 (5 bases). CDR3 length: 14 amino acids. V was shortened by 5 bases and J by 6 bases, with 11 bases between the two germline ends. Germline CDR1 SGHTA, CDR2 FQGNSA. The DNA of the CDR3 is TGTGCCAGCAGCCGACAGCTTTCTAATTCACCCCTCCACTTT. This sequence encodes CASSRQLSNSPLHF.

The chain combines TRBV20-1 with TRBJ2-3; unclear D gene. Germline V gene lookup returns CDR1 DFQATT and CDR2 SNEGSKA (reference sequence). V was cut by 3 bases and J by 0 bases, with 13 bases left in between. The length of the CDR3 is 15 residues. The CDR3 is CSARAYGPSTDTQYF. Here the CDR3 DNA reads TGCAGTGCTAGGGCCTATGGTCCTAGCACAGATACGCAGTATTTT.

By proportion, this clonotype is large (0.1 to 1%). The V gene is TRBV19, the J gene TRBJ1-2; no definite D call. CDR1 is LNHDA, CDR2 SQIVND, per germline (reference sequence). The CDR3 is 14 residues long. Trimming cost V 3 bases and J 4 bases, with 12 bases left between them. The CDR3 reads CASSIDGGAYGYTF. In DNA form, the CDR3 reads TGTGCCAGTAGTATCGACGGAGGAGCCTATGGCTACACCTTC.

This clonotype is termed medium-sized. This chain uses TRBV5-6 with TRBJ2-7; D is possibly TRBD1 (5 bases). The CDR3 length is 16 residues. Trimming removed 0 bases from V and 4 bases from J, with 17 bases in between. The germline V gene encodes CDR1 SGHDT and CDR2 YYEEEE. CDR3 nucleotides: TGTGCCAGCAGCTTGGGTCCAGCCCAGGGTTGGTACGAGCAGTACTTC. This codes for CASSLGPAQGWYEQYF.

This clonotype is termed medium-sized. CDR3 sequence reads: CSARDLRGSIYEQYF. In DNA, the CDR3 is TGCAGTGCTAGAGATCTCCGGGGGAGCATCTACGAGCAGTACTTC. The gene calls are TRBV20-1 and TRBJ2-7; the D gene is possibly TRBD2 (6 bases). Germline CDR1 is DFQATT and CDR2 is SNEGSKA (reference sequence). There are 15 residues in the CDR3. V was shortened by 0 bases and J by 3 bases, with 15 bases between the two germline ends.

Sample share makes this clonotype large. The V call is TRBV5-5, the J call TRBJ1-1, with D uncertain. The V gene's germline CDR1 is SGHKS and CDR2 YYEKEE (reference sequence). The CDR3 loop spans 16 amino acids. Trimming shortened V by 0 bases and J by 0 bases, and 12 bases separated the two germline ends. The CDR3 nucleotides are TGTGCCAGCAGCTTGGGTACAGCTCGGATGAACACTGAAGCTTTCTTT. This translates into CASSLGTARMNTEAFF.

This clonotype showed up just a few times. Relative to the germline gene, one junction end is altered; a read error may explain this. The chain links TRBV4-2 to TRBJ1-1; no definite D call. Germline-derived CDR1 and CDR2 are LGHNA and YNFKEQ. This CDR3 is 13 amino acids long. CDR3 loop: CASNQLLNTEAFF. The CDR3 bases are TGTGCCAGCAACCAACTTTTGAACACTGAAGCTTTCTTT.

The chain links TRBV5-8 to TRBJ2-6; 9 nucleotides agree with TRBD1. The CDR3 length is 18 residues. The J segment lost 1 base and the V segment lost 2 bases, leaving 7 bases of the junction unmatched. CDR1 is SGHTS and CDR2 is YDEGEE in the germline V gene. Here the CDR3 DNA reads TGTGCCAGCAGCTTCTTCCGGGACAGGGTGTCTGGGGCCAACGTCCTGACTTTC. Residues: CASSFFRDRVSGANVLTF.

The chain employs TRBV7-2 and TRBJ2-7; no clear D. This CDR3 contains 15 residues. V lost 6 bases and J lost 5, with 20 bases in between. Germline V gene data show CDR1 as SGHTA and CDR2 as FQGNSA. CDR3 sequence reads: CASSRRAVPSDEQYF. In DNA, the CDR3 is TGTGCCAGCAGTCGCCGGGCTGTTCCCAGCGACGAGCAGTACTTC.

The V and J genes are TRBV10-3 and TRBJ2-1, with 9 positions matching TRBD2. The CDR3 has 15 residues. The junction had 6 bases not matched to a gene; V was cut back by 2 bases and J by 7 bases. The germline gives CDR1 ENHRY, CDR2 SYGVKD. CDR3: CAISERASGENEQFF. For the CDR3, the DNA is TGTGCCATCAGTGAGAGGGCTAGCGGGGAGAATGAGCAGTTCTTC.